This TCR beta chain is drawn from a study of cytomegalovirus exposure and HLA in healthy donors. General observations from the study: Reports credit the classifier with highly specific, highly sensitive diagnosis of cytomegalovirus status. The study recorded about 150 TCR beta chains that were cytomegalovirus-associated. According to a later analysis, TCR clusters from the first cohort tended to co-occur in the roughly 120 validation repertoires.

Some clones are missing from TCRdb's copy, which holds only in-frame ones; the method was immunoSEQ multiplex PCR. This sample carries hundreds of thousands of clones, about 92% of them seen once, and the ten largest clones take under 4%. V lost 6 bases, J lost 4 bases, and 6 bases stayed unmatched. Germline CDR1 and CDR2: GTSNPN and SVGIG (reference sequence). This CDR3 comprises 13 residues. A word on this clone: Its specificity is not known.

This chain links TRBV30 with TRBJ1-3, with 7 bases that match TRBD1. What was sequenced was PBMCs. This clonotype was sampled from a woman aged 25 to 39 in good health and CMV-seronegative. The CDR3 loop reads CACKQGTGNTIYF. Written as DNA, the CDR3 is TGTGCCTGTAAACAGGGGACGGGAAACACCATATATTTT.